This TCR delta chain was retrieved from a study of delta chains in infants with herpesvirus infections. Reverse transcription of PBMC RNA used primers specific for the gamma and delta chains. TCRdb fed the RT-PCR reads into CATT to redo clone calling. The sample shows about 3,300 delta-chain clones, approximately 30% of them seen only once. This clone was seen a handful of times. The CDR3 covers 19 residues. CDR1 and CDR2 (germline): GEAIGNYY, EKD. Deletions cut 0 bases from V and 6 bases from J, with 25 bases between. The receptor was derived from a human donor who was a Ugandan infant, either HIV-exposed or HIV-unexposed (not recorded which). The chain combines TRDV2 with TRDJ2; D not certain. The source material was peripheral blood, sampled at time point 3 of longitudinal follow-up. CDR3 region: CACDTGPILRDREAAQLFF. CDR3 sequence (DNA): TGTGCCTGTGACACCGGCCCCATACTGAGGGACAGGGAGGCAGCACAACTCTTCTTT.